Sequencing of this T cell receptor beta chain was carried out in a study of control samples from healthy donors and cancer patients. Assay: immunoSEQ multiplex PCR; the TCRdb copy retains only in-frame clones and omits some. The data contain about 100,000 clones, about 89% of them singletons. Trimming left V 7 bases short and J 1 base short, with 10 bases between. Germline-derived CDR1 and CDR2 are LNHDA and SQIVND (reference sequence). The CDR3 is 13 residues long. The sequenced sample consisted of blood. This chain uses TRBV19 with TRBJ1-1; D not certain. The clonotype was recovered from a man aged 25 to 45 in good health. The CDR3 sequence is CASIPRGNTEAFF. CDR3 nucleotide sequence: TGTGCCAGTATCCCGCGGGGGAACACTGAAGCTTTCTTT.